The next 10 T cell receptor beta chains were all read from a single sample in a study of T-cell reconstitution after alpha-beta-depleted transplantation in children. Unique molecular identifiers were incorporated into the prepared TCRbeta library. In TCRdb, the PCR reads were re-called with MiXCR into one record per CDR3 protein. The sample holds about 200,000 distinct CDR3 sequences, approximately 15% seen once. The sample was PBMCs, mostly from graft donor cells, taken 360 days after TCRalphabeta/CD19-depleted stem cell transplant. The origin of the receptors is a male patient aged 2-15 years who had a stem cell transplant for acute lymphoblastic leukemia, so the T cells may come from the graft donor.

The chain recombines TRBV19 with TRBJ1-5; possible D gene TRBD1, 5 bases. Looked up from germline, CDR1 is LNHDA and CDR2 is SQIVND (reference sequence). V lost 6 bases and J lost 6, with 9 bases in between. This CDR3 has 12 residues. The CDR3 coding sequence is TGTGCCAGTAGCCGTGGGGGTCAGCCCCAGCATTTT. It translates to CASSRGGQPQHF.

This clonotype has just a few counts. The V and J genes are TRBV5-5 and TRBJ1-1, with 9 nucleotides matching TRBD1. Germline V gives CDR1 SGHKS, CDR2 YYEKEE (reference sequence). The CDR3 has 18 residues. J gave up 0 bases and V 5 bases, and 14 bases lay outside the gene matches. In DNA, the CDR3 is TGTGCCAGCAGTTTTCCGGGACAGGGCCCTTCCCTGAACACTGAAGCTTTCTTT. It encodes CASSFPGQGPSLNTEAFF.

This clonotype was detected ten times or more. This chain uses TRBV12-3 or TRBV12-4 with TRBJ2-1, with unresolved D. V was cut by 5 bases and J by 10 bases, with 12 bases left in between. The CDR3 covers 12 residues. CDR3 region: CASSPPLGEQFF. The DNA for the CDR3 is TGTGCCAGCAGTCCCCCCCTGGGAGAGCAGTTCTTC.

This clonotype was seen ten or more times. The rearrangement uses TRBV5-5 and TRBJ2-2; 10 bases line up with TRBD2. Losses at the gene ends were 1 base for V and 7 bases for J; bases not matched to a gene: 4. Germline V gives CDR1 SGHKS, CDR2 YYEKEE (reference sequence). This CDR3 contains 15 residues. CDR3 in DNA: TGTGCCAGCAGCTTGATGGTAGCGGGGGGCGGGGAGCTGTTTTTT. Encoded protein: CASSLMVAGGGELFF.

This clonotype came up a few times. The CDR3 nucleotides are TGTGCCACCCTCACGGACAGGGGGCGCGGAAACATTCAGTACTTC. It specifies CATLTDRGRGNIQYF. This sequence joins TRBV28 and TRBJ2-4; 11 bases are shared with TRBD1. After removal of 10 bases from V and 6 bases from J, the junction contained 11 bases not matched to a gene. This CDR3 has 15 residues. The germline V gene has CDR1 MDHEN and CDR2 SYDVKM.

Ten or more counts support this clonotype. CDR3 sequence (DNA): TGTGCCAGCAGCTTGATCTGGACAGGGTTGAACACTGAAGCTTTCTTT. It yields the protein CASSLIWTGLNTEAFF. V is TRBV5-5 and J is TRBJ1-1; 8 bases map to TRBD1. Germline V gene sequence: CDR1 SGHKS, CDR2 YYEKEE (reference sequence). The V gene end was trimmed by 1 base and the J gene end by 0 bases; junction bases not matched to a gene: 5. CDR3 size: 16 residues.

The CDR3 reads CASSLSYRVGSYEQYF. CDR3 in DNA: TGTGCCAGCAGTTTATCGTACAGGGTCGGGAGCTACGAGCAGTACTTC. The rearrangement uses TRBV27 and TRBJ2-7; D could derive from TRBD1 or TRBD2 (6 bases each). V lost 0 bases, J lost 3 bases, and 15 bases lay in between. Germline lookup yields CDR1 MNHEY and CDR2 SMNVEV (reference sequence). The CDR3 is 16 residues long.

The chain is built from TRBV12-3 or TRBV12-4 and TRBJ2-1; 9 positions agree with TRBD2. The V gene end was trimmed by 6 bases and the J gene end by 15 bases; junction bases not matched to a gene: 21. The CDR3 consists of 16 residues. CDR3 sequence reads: CASSHSMAGGLRSLFF. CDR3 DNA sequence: TGTGCCAGCAGCCACTCGATGGCGGGGGGGCTCCGGTCGCTGTTCTTC.

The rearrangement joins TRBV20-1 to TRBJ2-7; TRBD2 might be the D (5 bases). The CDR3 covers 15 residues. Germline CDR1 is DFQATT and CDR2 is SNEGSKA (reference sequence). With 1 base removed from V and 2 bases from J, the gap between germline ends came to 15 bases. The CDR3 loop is CSARALRLSAYEQYF. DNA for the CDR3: TGCAGTGCTAGAGCCCTTAGACTATCCGCCTACGAGCAGTACTTC.

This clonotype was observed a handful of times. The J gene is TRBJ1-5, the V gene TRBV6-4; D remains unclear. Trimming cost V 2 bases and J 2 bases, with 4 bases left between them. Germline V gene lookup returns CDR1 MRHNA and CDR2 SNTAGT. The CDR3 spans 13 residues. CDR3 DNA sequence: TGTGCCAGCAGTGACGGACGCAATCAGCCCCAGCATTTT. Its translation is CASSDGRNQPQHF.